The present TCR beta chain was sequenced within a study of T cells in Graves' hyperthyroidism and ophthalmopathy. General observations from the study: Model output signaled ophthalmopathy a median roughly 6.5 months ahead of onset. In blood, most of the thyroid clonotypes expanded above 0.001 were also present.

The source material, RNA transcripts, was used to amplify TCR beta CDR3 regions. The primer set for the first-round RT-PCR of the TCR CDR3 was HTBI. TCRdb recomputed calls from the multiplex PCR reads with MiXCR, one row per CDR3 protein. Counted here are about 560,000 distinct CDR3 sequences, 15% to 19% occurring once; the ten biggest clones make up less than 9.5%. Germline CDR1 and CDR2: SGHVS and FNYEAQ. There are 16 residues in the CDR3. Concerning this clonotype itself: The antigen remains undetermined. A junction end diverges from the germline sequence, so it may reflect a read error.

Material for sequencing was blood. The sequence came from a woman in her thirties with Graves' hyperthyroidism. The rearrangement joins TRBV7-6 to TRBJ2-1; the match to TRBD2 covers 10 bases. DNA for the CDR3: TGTGCCAACAGCTTAAGTCGCCTAGCGGGAGTCTATGAGCAGTTCTTC. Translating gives CANSLSRLAGVYEQFF.